These T cell receptor beta chains were read from a single sample in a study of cytomegalovirus exposure and HLA in healthy donors. Only in-frame clones appear in the TCRdb table, and some are missing; sequencing was by immunoSEQ multiplex PCR. The table lists roughly 120,000 clones, about 70% of them singletons. Material: PBMCs. The source is a woman in her forties in good health and CMV-seronegative. Both conserved end residues are part of each CDR3. Each record gives: clone size, D gene, V gene, J gene, CDR3 DNA, CDR3 protein. D genes are given only for firm matches. The listing skips clone size in some rows; elsewhere it reads once, few, many or a size class.

abundance: -; d_gene: TRBD1; v_gene: TRBV5-4; j_gene: TRBJ1-1; CDR3nt: TGTGCCACCCAAGGGGACAGCTACACTGAAGCTTTCTTT; CDR3aa: CATQGDSYTEAFF
abundance: once; d_gene: TRBD2; v_gene: TRBV19; j_gene: TRBJ2-1; CDR3nt: TGTGCCAGTAGTATTCTAGCGGGAGGGCCGGGCAATGAGCAGTTCTTC; CDR3aa: CASSILAGGPGNEQFF
abundance: -; d_gene: TRBD2; v_gene: TRBV28; j_gene: TRBJ2-2; CDR3nt: TGTGCCAGCAGAAGGCCGGGACTAGGGACCGGGGAGCTGTTTTTT; CDR3aa: CASRRPGLGTGELFF
abundance: few; d_gene: TRBD1; v_gene: TRBV28; j_gene: TRBJ2-3; CDR3nt: TGTGCCAGCAAAAGCGGACAGGGGATAAGCACAGATACGCAGTATTTT; CDR3aa: CASKSGQGISTDTQYF
abundance: few; d_gene: TRBD2; v_gene: TRBV4-3; j_gene: TRBJ2-1; CDR3nt: TGCGCCAGCAGCCAAGAACTAGCGGGAAGATACAATGAGCAGTTCTTC; CDR3aa: CASSQELAGRYNEQFF
abundance: -; d_gene: -; v_gene: TRBV4-2; j_gene: TRBJ2-7; CDR3nt: TGTGCCAGCAGCCAAGATCCCAACTACGAGCAGTACTTC; CDR3aa: CASSQDPNYEQYF
abundance: many; d_gene: -; v_gene: TRBV9; j_gene: TRBJ1-2; CDR3nt: TGTGCCAGCAGCGTAGCTATGTCCACCTATGGCTACACCTTC; CDR3aa: CASSVAMSTYGYTF
abundance: once; d_gene: -; v_gene: TRBV6-5; j_gene: TRBJ1-6; CDR3nt: TGTGCCAGCAGTTACGAGGGGGACGGACCCCTCCACTTT; CDR3aa: CASSYEGDGPLHF
abundance: once; d_gene: TRBD1; v_gene: TRBV10-3; j_gene: TRBJ2-7; CDR3nt: TGTGCCATCAGTACGGCCAGACAGGGGGAGCAGTACTTC; CDR3aa: CAISTARQGEQYF
abundance: -; d_gene: -; v_gene: TRBV5-6; j_gene: TRBJ2-2; CDR3nt: TGTGCCAGCTCCACGGGAGCGCAACGCACCGGGGAGCTGTTTTTT; CDR3aa: CASSTGAQRTGELFF
abundance: few; d_gene: -; v_gene: TRBV11-2; j_gene: TRBJ2-3; CDR3nt: TGTGCCAGCAGCTTAGTTGGTGTAGCTGCAGATACGCAGTATTTT; CDR3aa: CASSLVGVAADTQYF
abundance: -; d_gene: TRBD2; v_gene: TRBV5-1; j_gene: TRBJ2-1; CDR3nt: TGCGCCAGCAGCTGGGGACTAGCGGGAGAAAATGAGCAGTTCTTC; CDR3aa: CASSWGLAGENEQFF
abundance: -; d_gene: TRBD1; v_gene: TRBV27; j_gene: TRBJ2-4; CDR3nt: TGTGCCAGCAGTCTATCACCGACAGGGTTGGCGGACATTCAGTACTTC; CDR3aa: CASSLSPTGLADIQYF
abundance: -; d_gene: TRBD1; v_gene: TRBV7-2; j_gene: TRBJ1-5; CDR3nt: TGTGCCAGCAGCAATGCACAGGGGAGAAATCAGCCCCAGCATTTT; CDR3aa: CASSNAQGRNQPQHF
abundance: -; d_gene: TRBD1; v_gene: TRBV7-9; j_gene: TRBJ1-5; CDR3nt: TGTGCCAGCAGCAGAACAGGGGATCAGCCCCAGCATTTT; CDR3aa: CASSRTGDQPQHF
abundance: -; d_gene: -; v_gene: TRBV28; j_gene: TRBJ1-4; CDR3nt: TGTGCCAGCAAGGGGGGGCCTATCCGGGAAAAACTGTTTTTT; CDR3aa: CASKGGPIREKLFF
abundance: -; d_gene: -; v_gene: TRBV5-4; j_gene: TRBJ2-3; CDR3nt: TGTGCCAGCAGCTTGGGTGGGAGACAAGCAGATACGCAGTATTTT; CDR3aa: CASSLGGRQADTQYF
abundance: -; d_gene: -; v_gene: TRBV4-2; j_gene: TRBJ2-7; CDR3nt: TGTGCCAGCAGCCAAGAATTCGGCGGGACGAACGAGCAGTACTTC; CDR3aa: CASSQEFGGTNEQYF
abundance: few; d_gene: TRBD1; v_gene: TRBV18; j_gene: TRBJ1-2; CDR3nt: TGTGCCAGCTCAACGACAGGGGACTATGGCTACACCTTC; CDR3aa: CASSTTGDYGYTF
abundance: -; d_gene: -; v_gene: TRBV19; j_gene: TRBJ2-7; CDR3nt: TGTGCCAGTAGTATAGGACCGCCCGGACAGTCCTACGAGCAGTACTTC; CDR3aa: CASSIGPPGQSYEQYF
abundance: -; d_gene: -; v_gene: TRBV21-1; j_gene: TRBJ2-1; CDR3nt: TGTGCCAGCAGCACATTCACTAGCGGGGCCAGTGCAATTGGTGAGCAGTTCTTC; CDR3aa: CASSTFTSGASAIGEQFF
abundance: -; d_gene: TRBD1; v_gene: TRBV13; j_gene: TRBJ2-5; CDR3nt: TGTGCCAGCAGCTCGGGACAGGGTATCCAAGAGACCCAGTACTTC; CDR3aa: CASSSGQGIQETQYF
abundance: -; d_gene: -; v_gene: TRBV6-1; j_gene: TRBJ2-7; CDR3nt: TGTGCCAGCAGTGCCAACGAGAAAGCGGCATACGAGCAGTACTTC; CDR3aa: CASSANEKAAYEQYF
abundance: -; d_gene: TRBD1; v_gene: TRBV7-3; j_gene: TRBJ2-5; CDR3nt: TGTGCCAGCAGCTCGGGACAGACCCAAGAGACCCAGTACTTC; CDR3aa: CASSSGQTQETQYF
abundance: -; d_gene: TRBD1; v_gene: TRBV9; j_gene: TRBJ2-5; CDR3nt: TGTGCCAGCAGCCTCGACAGGGGGCCAGAGACCCAGTACTTC; CDR3aa: CASSLDRGPETQYF
abundance: -; d_gene: -; v_gene: TRBV10-3; j_gene: TRBJ1-2; CDR3nt: TGTGCCATCAGTGAGTCGATCAGATATGGCTACACCTTC; CDR3aa: CAISESIRYGYTF
abundance: few; d_gene: TRBD1; v_gene: TRBV28; j_gene: TRBJ1-5; CDR3nt: TGTGCCAGCAGTTTCTCCGACAGGGGAAGAGAGCATTTT; CDR3aa: CASSFSDRGREHF
abundance: -; d_gene: -; v_gene: TRBV27; j_gene: TRBJ1-2; CDR3nt: TGTGCCAGCACCCCACTCCAGGGAAAGTTGAGCTACACCTTC; CDR3aa: CASTPLQGKLSYTF
abundance: -; d_gene: -; v_gene: TRBV28; j_gene: TRBJ2-7; CDR3nt: TGTGCCAGCAGTCGTGACTCCGTCGAGCAGTACTTC; CDR3aa: CASSRDSVEQYF
abundance: -; d_gene: -; v_gene: TRBV11-2; j_gene: TRBJ1-5; CDR3nt: TGTGCCAGCAGCATATTATCCGGGTCGCCCCAGCATTTT; CDR3aa: CASSILSGSPQHF
abundance: -; d_gene: -; v_gene: TRBV9; j_gene: TRBJ1-6; CDR3nt: TGTGCCAGCAGCGCCACTGCCCAGGGCTCACCCCTCCACTTT; CDR3aa: CASSATAQGSPLHF
abundance: -; d_gene: TRBD2; v_gene: TRBV7-6; j_gene: TRBJ2-2; CDR3nt: TGTGCCAGCAGCTTTACCCCTGGCGCGGGGGGGCCCGAGACCGGGGAGCTGTTTTTT; CDR3aa: CASSFTPGAGGPETGELFF
abundance: -; d_gene: -; v_gene: TRBV19; j_gene: TRBJ1-6; CDR3nt: TGTGCCAGTAGCTACTCCGGACACGTCGATAATTCACCCCTCCACTTT; CDR3aa: CASSYSGHVDNSPLHF
abundance: -; d_gene: -; v_gene: TRBV6-5; j_gene: TRBJ2-7; CDR3nt: TGTGCCAGCAGTTACGGGACACCCTACGAGCAGTACTTC; CDR3aa: CASSYGTPYEQYF
abundance: -; d_gene: TRBD2; v_gene: TRBV5-6; j_gene: TRBJ2-1; CDR3nt: TGTGCCAGCAGCTTCCAGCGGGGGGCCAATGAGCAGTTCTTC; CDR3aa: CASSFQRGANEQFF
abundance: -; d_gene: -; v_gene: TRBV7-2; j_gene: TRBJ2-4; CDR3nt: TGTGCCAGCAGCGCTAACGGACGGAGGGTAGACATTCAGTACTTC; CDR3aa: CASSANGRRVDIQYF
abundance: -; d_gene: -; v_gene: TRBV9; j_gene: TRBJ1-2; CDR3nt: TGTGCCAGCAATCCAAACCCAACAGCTAACTATGGCTACACCTTC; CDR3aa: CASNPNPTANYGYTF
abundance: -; d_gene: TRBD2; v_gene: TRBV27; j_gene: TRBJ2-7; CDR3nt: TGTGCCAGCAGTTTATCTCTCAGCGGGAGACCCTACGAGCAGTACTTC; CDR3aa: CASSLSLSGRPYEQYF
abundance: few; d_gene: TRBD2; v_gene: TRBV9; j_gene: TRBJ2-1; CDR3nt: TGTGCCAGCAGCGTAGGGCTAGCGGGGTCAACCTACAATGAGCAGTTCTTC; CDR3aa: CASSVGLAGSTYNEQFF
abundance: -; d_gene: TRBD2; v_gene: TRBV10-3; j_gene: TRBJ2-1; CDR3nt: TGTGCCATCAGTGAGGCCACTAGCGGGGCCCCGATAGTCGACAATGAGCAGTTCTTC; CDR3aa: CAISEATSGAPIVDNEQFF
abundance: few; d_gene: TRBD1; v_gene: TRBV6-1; j_gene: TRBJ1-1; CDR3nt: TGTGCCAGCAGTGAACGGGAGGGGGCGGGGAACACTGAAGCTTTCTTT; CDR3aa: CASSEREGAGNTEAFF